This passage covers 25 T cell receptor beta chains from one sample sequenced in a study of T cells after yellow fever vaccination. TCRdb re-called the 5' RACE reads through MiXCR, storing one row per CDR3 protein. The sample holds 65,000 to 90,000 distinct CDR3 sequences; 7.5% to 8% are singletons and the top ten take roughly 41%. The source was CD8+ T cells sorted from PBMCs, collected on the day of the yellow fever booster vaccination. These receptors were taken from a man aged 25-45 years who received the YFV17D yellow fever vaccine.

The table lists this clonotype with a few counts. As DNA, the CDR3 is TGTGCCAGCAAGACCGGGACAGGGGCTTACGAGCAGTACTTC. It specifies CASKTGTGAYEQYF. This rearrangement joins TRBV2 to TRBJ2-7, with TRBD1 matching 10 bases. The germline V gene has CDR1 SNHLY and CDR2 FYNNEI. The CDR3 spans 14 residues. J lost 4 bases, V lost 7 bases, and 7 bases had no gene match.

The chain links TRBV28 to TRBJ2-5; D may be TRBD1 (6 bases). The V gene lost 7 bases and the J gene lost 1 base, with 16 bases spanning the gap. The germline V gene has CDR1 MDHEN and CDR2 SYDVKM. The CDR3 has 15 residues. The CDR3 nucleotides read TGTGCCAGCAATTCCAGGGGACACCCCCAAGAGACCCAGTACTTC. Amino acid sequence: CASNSRGHPQETQYF.

This clonotype was counted many times. The rearrangement links TRBV29-1 to TRBJ2-3; possibly TRBD2 for D (6 bases). The length of the CDR3 is 15 residues. V lost 5 bases to trimming and J lost 2 bases, with 17 bases between them. CDR1 and CDR2 (germline): SQVTM, ANQGSEA. In DNA form, the CDR3 reads TGCAGCGTTTCTGACCGGGAGCATCACACAGATACGCAGTATTTT. Protein: CSVSDREHHTDTQYF.

CDR3 loop: CSATGTRSSYEQYF. The CDR3 region has the DNA TGCAGTGCTACTGGGACACGGAGCTCCTACGAGCAGTACTTC. The gene calls are TRBV20-1 and TRBJ2-7; a weak D match, TRBD1 (6 bases). Trimming shortened V by 4 bases and J by 0 bases, and 13 bases separated the two germline ends. The germline V gene has CDR1 DFQATT and CDR2 SNEGSKA (reference sequence). The length of the CDR3 is 14 residues.

This chain connects TRBV20-1 to TRBJ2-7, with 8 nucleotides matching TRBD2. The CDR3 consists of 14 residues. V gave up 6 bases and J gave up 2 bases; unmatched junction bases: 9. Germline V gene sequence: CDR1 DFQATT, CDR2 SNEGSKA (reference sequence). The DNA of the CDR3 is TGCAGTGCAAAACCCACTAGCGGCCCCTACGAGCAGTACTTC. Translation gives CSAKPTSGPYEQYF.

CDR3 nucleotides: TGTGCCATCAGGGGGACTTTGCCCTACGAGCAGTACTTC. Its translation: CAIRGTLPYEQYF. This rearrangement joins TRBV10-3 to TRBJ2-7; tentative D call: TRBD2 (6 bases). The ends were cut back, 6 bases at V and 2 bases at J, with 11 bases in the middle. CDR1 and CDR2 (germline): ENHRY, SYGVKD. The CDR3 is 13 amino acids.

There are many counts of this clonotype. The rearrangement joins TRBV5-1 to TRBJ2-1, with 8 bases identical to TRBD1. This CDR3 region has 15 residues. J was trimmed by 3 bases and V by 1 base; bases with no gene match: 3. Germline V gene lookup returns CDR1 SGHRS and CDR2 YFSETQ. The CDR3 spells CASSLYRGIYNEQFF. The CDR3 coding sequence is TGCGCCAGCAGCTTGTACAGGGGGATCTACAATGAGCAGTTCTTC.

This clonotype was found a few times. The CDR3 is CASSQDSGSDTGELFF. Written as DNA, the CDR3 is TGCGCCAGCAGCCAGGATAGCGGGAGTGACACCGGGGAGCTGTTTTTT. The gene calls are TRBV4-3 and TRBJ2-2, with 9 bases identical to TRBD2. CDR1 LGHNA and CDR2 YSLEER come from the germline V gene. The CDR3 runs to 16 residues. Losses at the gene ends were 3 bases for V and 3 bases for J; bases not matched to a gene: 5.

This clonotype showed up just a few times. V usage is TRBV25-1 and J usage is TRBJ2-3, with D unresolved. In germline, CDR1 is MGHDK, CDR2 SYGVNS. The germline V and J ends were trimmed by 3 bases and 5 bases, with 9 bases remaining between them. The CDR3 spans 13 residues. The CDR3 region is CASSDVQEDTQYF. The CDR3, as DNA: TGTGCCAGCAGTGATGTGCAGGAAGATACGCAGTATTTT.

This clonotype was detected ten times or more. The V gene is TRBV7-2, the J gene TRBJ2-7, with D uncertain. Germline CDR1 and CDR2: SGHTA and FQGNSA. CDR3 length: 11 amino acids. V dropped 1 base and J dropped 6 bases, with 4 bases sitting between them. CDR3 residues: CASSLELEQYF. In DNA, the CDR3 is TGTGCCAGCAGCTTAGAGCTCGAGCAGTACTTC.

This clonotype has at least ten counts. The V call is TRBV4-1, the J call TRBJ2-1; a weak D match, TRBD2 (5 bases). Germline V CDR1 and CDR2: MGHRA, YSYEKL. Trimming stripped 4 bases from V and 0 bases from J, with 13 bases between. The CDR3 consists of 16 residues. CDR3 residues: CASSREFRGSYNEQFF. CDR3 nucleotide sequence: TGCGCCAGCAGCCGGGAGTTTAGAGGCTCCTACAATGAGCAGTTCTTC.

The gene calls are TRBV29-1 and TRBJ2-7; 14 nucleotides align to TRBD2. This CDR3 has 14 residues. The junction had 2 bases not matched to a gene; V was cut back by 3 bases and J by 4 bases. Germline V lookup: CDR1 SQVTM, CDR2 ANQGSEA. In DNA form, the CDR3 reads TGCAGCGTTGAGGGGACTAGCGGGAGATACGAGCAGTACTTC. As protein: CSVEGTSGRYEQYF.

This clonotype has at least ten counts. The V gene is TRBV12-3 or TRBV12-4, the J gene TRBJ2-5; no clear D gene. Deletions cut 3 bases from V and 5 bases from J, with 10 bases between. There are 13 residues in the CDR3. The CDR3 DNA reads as TGTGCCAGCAGTTTTGGAAATTGGGAGACCCAGTACTTC. It specifies CASSFGNWETQYF.

The chain has TRBV12-3 or TRBV12-4 and TRBJ1-4, with 7 bases identical to TRBD1. The J segment lost 3 bases and the V segment lost 6 bases, leaving 7 bases of the junction unmatched. The CDR3 loop spans 15 amino acids. The DNA for the CDR3 is TGTGCCAGCAGGCAGATGGGACAGCCTAATGAAAAACTGTTTTTT. Translation gives CASRQMGQPNEKLFF.

V is TRBV6-2 or TRBV6-3 and J is TRBJ2-5; no clear D gene. V lost 2 bases, J lost 3 bases, and 7 bases lay in between. Germline values: CDR1 MNHEY, CDR2 SVGEGT. This CDR3 has 13 amino acids. In DNA form, the CDR3 reads TGTGCCAGCAGTTACCCAGGAAAAGAGACCCAGTACTTC. Residues: CASSYPGKETQYF.

This clonotype was counted many times. The J gene is TRBJ2-2, the V gene TRBV5-1; a possible D gene is TRBD1 (6 bases). Trimming stripped 4 bases from V and 7 bases from J, with 17 bases between. Germline CDR1 and CDR2: SGHRS and YFSETQ. This CDR3 region has 15 residues. CDR3 sequence (DNA): TGCGCCAGCAGCCCCCCACAGGGTCACTACGGGGAGCTGTTTTTT. Translated: CASSPPQGHYGELFF.

Regarding this clonotype: Possible read error: a much larger clone is one base away. The chain combines TRBV24-1 with TRBJ2-1, with D perhaps matching TRBD1 or TRBD2 (6 bases each). CDR1 is KGHDR and CDR2 is SFDVKD in the germline V gene. This CDR3 spans 14 amino acids. In DNA, the CDR3 is TGTACCACCAGTGAGGGGGGCTACTACAATGAGCAGTTCTTC. As protein: CTTSEGGYYNEQFF.

This sequence joins TRBV5-6 and TRBJ2-7; the match to TRBD2 covers 13 bases. CDR3 length: 15 residues. Germline V gene lookup returns CDR1 SGHDT and CDR2 YYEEEE. Germline trimming cut 0 bases from V and 12 bases from J; bases unmatched to any gene: 9. The CDR3 spells CASSLVRTSGRRRYF. As DNA, the CDR3 is TGTGCCAGCAGCTTGGTTCGGACTAGCGGGAGACGGCGGTACTTC.

The V and J genes are TRBV29-1 and TRBJ2-1; TRBD2 might be the D (6 bases). Germline CDR1 SQVTM, CDR2 ANQGSEA. With 3 bases removed from V and 5 bases from J, the gap between germline ends came to 14 bases. This CDR3 is 14 amino acids long. For the CDR3, the DNA is TGCAGCGTTGATCCCATCGGGACTCACAATGAGCAGTTCTTC. Protein product: CSVDPIGTHNEQFF.

Ten or more counts support this clonotype. This sequence joins TRBV5-6 and TRBJ1-1, with D possibly TRBD1 on 5 matching bases. V was cut by 4 bases and J by 8 bases, with 15 bases left in between. The CDR3 covers 13 residues. Germline CDR1 and CDR2: SGHDT and YYEEEE. CDR3 region: CASSPRRAVEAFF. CDR3 DNA sequence: TGTGCCAGCAGCCCGCGCAGGGCTGTGGAAGCTTTCTTT.

The table lists this clonotype with many counts. This chain connects TRBV7-2 to TRBJ2-7; D is perhaps TRBD1 (5 bases). In germline, CDR1 is SGHTA, CDR2 FQGNSA. This CDR3 region has 13 residues. V gave up 3 bases and J gave up 3 bases, with 9 bases separating them. The CDR3 is CASSFSGFYEQYF. The CDR3 nucleotides are TGTGCCAGCAGCTTTTCAGGGTTCTACGAGCAGTACTTC.

Regarding this clonotype: The germline gene is not matched at one end of the junction; a read error may be the cause. The V call is TRBV6-1, the J call TRBJ2-5; weak D call: TRBD2 (5 bases). The CDR3 is 16 residues long. Germline assignment: CDR1 MNHNS and CDR2 SASEGT. CDR3 nucleotides: TGTGCCAGCAGAAGTCTGTCGGGGATCCACCAAGAGACCCGGTACTTC. This encodes CASRSLSGIHQETRYF.

This clonotype was counted only a few times. CDR3 sequence (DNA): TGTGCCAGCAGTTACGTAACGCTCCGGGGTATGAACACTGAAGCTTTCTTT. Its translation is CASSYVTLRGMNTEAFF. The V and J genes are TRBV6-2 or TRBV6-3 and TRBJ1-1; D ambiguous. CDR1 and CDR2 from the germline V gene are MNHEY and SVGEGT. The CDR3 is made up of 17 amino acids. The V end lost 2 bases, the J end lost 0 bases, and 16 bases lay between the germline ends.

The chain combines TRBV7-9 with TRBJ2-5, with TRBD1 identical over 8 bases. Germline-derived CDR1 and CDR2 are SEHNR and FQNEAQ (reference sequence). J gave up 5 bases and V 7 bases, and 12 bases lay outside the gene matches. The CDR3 covers 15 residues. This CDR3 reads CASNPGARGQETQYF. As DNA, the CDR3 is TGTGCCAGCAACCCGGGGGCCAGGGGGCAGGAGACCCAGTACTTC.

V usage is TRBV5-4 and J usage is TRBJ2-2; 7 positions match TRBD2. The V segment lost 7 bases and the J segment 9 bases; nucleotides outside the gene matches: 9. Germline CDR1 and CDR2: SGHNT and YYREEE (reference sequence). The length of the CDR3 is 13 residues. The CDR3, as DNA: TGTGCCAGCGGAAATATCGGGGGGTGGGAGCTGTTTTTT. This encodes CASGNIGGWELFF.